The 5 T cell receptor beta chains below were found in one sample sequenced in a study of OX40 agonist ivuxolimab in advanced cancers. The repertoire was sequenced with immunoSEQ multiplex PCR; TCRdb's copy has only in-frame clones and lacks some. The top ten hold 0.4% to 0.45% of the sample, which has 65,000 to 70,000 clones, around 86% seen once. The sequencing here drew on CD4+ or CD8+ T cells sorted from blood, taken in a trial of the OX40 agonist ivuxolimab. The receptor source for this set is an adult with an advanced solid tumor such as melanoma, head and neck, liver or kidney cancer.

The V and J genes are TRBV27 and TRBJ1-2, with D perhaps TRBD1 (6 bases). V was cut by 2 bases and J by 4 bases, with 17 bases left in between. CDR3 size: 16 residues. Germline assignment: CDR1 MNHEY and CDR2 SMNVEV (reference sequence). CDR3: CASSLKQGNRVYGYTF. The CDR3 DNA follows: TGTGCCAGCAGTTTAAAGCAGGGGAATCGGGTCTATGGCTACACCTTC.

This clone was seen once. The chain employs TRBV29-1 and TRBJ1-1; possible D gene TRBD1, 6 bases. CDR1 SQVTM and CDR2 ANQGSEA come from the germline V gene. The CDR3 is 13 amino acids. In DNA, the CDR3 is TGCTCGTCGGGGGGGGCGCGGAACACTGAAGCTTTCTTT. This gives the protein CSSGGARNTEAFF.

The V and J genes are TRBV18 and TRBJ2-7, with 10 bases identical to TRBD1. V shed 4 bases and J 5 bases; nucleotides not matched to a gene: 8. The CDR3 length is 15 residues. CDR1 KGHSH and CDR2 LQKENI come from the germline V gene. CDR3 region: CASSLRGDRGHEQYV. The CDR3 DNA reads as TGTGCCAGCTCACTACGAGGGGACAGGGGCCACGAGCAGTACGTC.

The rearrangement uses TRBV19 and TRBJ2-7; a weak D match, TRBD2 (5 bases). In germline, CDR1 is LNHDA, CDR2 SQIVND (reference sequence). V was trimmed by 0 bases and J by 3 bases, leaving 6 bases between them. The CDR3 has 13 residues. CDR3 region: CASSIDRGYEQYF. In nucleotides, the CDR3 is TGTGCCAGTAGTATAGATCGGGGCTACGAGCAGTACTTC.

V is TRBV11-1 and J is TRBJ2-5; D tentatively reads TRBD1 or TRBD2 (6 bases each). This CDR3 has 16 amino acids. The V gene's germline CDR1 is SGHAT and CDR2 FQDESV (reference sequence). V shed 5 bases and J shed 4 bases, with 20 bases lying between them. CDR3 nucleotides: TGTGCCAGCAGCCCTTTATGGCGACTAGGGGGAGAGACCCAGTACTTC. Its protein is CASSPLWRLGGETQYF.